This T cell receptor beta chain was sequenced during a study of cytotoxic CD8 clonotypes in ibrutinib-treated CLL. Germline CDR1 reads MNHNS; CDR2 reads SASEGT. CDR3 size: 12 residues. With sequencing, the targeted depth ranged from 1 in 200,000 to 1 in 1 million T cells. Method: immunoSEQ multiplex PCR; TCRdb's copy keeps in-frame clones and lacks some. This sample has some 120,000 clones, with 84% found just once. Of note for this clone: Relative to the germline gene, one junction end is altered; a read error may explain this.

The rearrangement joins TRBV6-1 to TRBJ1-5, with 10 bases matching TRBD1. Sequenced here: PBMCs, sampled after 24 months of ibrutinib treatment. The origin of this receptor is a human donor with chronic lymphocytic leukemia. In DNA form, the CDR3 reads TGTGCCAGCAGCGCCTCCGGGACAGGGGAATATTTT. Its translation is CASSASGTGEYF.